The rows below give T cell receptor beta chains drawn from one sample of a study of cytomegalovirus exposure and HLA in healthy donors. Using immunoSEQ multiplex PCR, the repertoire was profiled, and TCRdb retains in-frame clones only, with some absent. The sample carries approximately 210,000 clones, roughly four fifths recorded once. The sequenced sample consisted of PBMCs. The receptors here all came from a woman aged 50 to 60 in good health and CMV-seropositive. Each CDR3 is given with its conserved first and last residue. Fields, in order: J gene, V gene, clone size, D gene, CDR3 protein, CDR3 DNA. D genes are given only for firm matches. Only some rows state a clone size, as once, few, many or a class for expanded clones.

TRBJ1-5 | TRBV7-9 | . | . | CASSLGGGGEPQHF | TGTGCCAGCAGCTTAGGCGGGGGCGGTGAGCCCCAGCATTTT
TRBJ1-6 | TRBV4-1 | . | . | CASSQAQGQSPLHF | TGCGCCAGCAGCCAAGCACAGGGTCAGTCACCCCTCCACTTT
TRBJ2-7 | TRBV23-1 | . | . | CASSERPGQSSYEQYF | TGCGCCAGCAGTGAGCGTCCAGGACAGAGCTCCTACGAGCAGTACTTC
TRBJ2-3 | TRBV5-1 | . | . | CASSLDPSGATDTQYF | TGCGCCAGCAGCTTGGATCCTTCAGGGGCGACAGATACGCAGTATTTT
TRBJ2-7 | TRBV7-2 | . | TRBD1 | CASSLALRTGTEQYF | TGTGCCAGCAGCTTAGCGCTAAGGACAGGAACCGAGCAGTACTTC
TRBJ1-1 | TRBV27 | . | . | CASGGGAPTTEAFF | TGTGCCAGCGGAGGAGGGGCCCCGACGACTGAAGCTTTCTTT
TRBJ2-1 | TRBV6-1 | . | . | CASSEGVAVWGLNEQFF | TGTGCCAGCAGTGAAGGCGTAGCGGTCTGGGGGTTGAATGAGCAGTTCTTC
TRBJ1-1 | TRBV6-1 | . | . | CASSTEAYTEAFF | TGTGCCAGCAGCACAGAAGCATACACTGAAGCTTTCTTT
TRBJ2-1 | TRBV19 | . | TRBD1 | CASNTGQGDASKRFF | TGTGCCAGTAATACCGGACAGGGTGACGCATCTAAGCGGTTCTTC
TRBJ2-7 | TRBV20-1 | once | . | CSATRYEQYF | TGCAGTGCCACTCGATACGAGCAGTACTTC
TRBJ2-5 | TRBV2 | . | . | CASSERTGKEETQYF | TGTGCCAGCAGTGAAAGGACCGGGAAAGAAGAGACCCAGTACTTC
TRBJ1-2 | TRBV25-1 | . | . | CASSVDRPNYGYTF | TGTGCCAGCAGTGTTGACAGGCCGAACTATGGCTACACCTTC
TRBJ1-1 | TRBV7-9 | . | TRBD1 | CATKGGFGTEAFF | TGTGCCACTAAAGGGGGCTTTGGCACTGAAGCTTTCTTT
TRBJ2-1 | TRBV30 | . | . | CAWRVNFLLSSYNEQFF | TGTGCCTGGAGAGTGAACTTTCTCCTGAGCTCCTACAATGAGCAGTTCTTC
TRBJ1-3 | TRBV5-1 | . | . | CASTPDSFGNTIYF | TGCGCCAGCACCCCTGACAGTTTTGGAAACACCATATATTTT
TRBJ2-3 | TRBV19 | . | . | CASRTGPASLRTQYF | TGTGCCAGTAGGACAGGCCCGGCTTCTCTACGTACGCAGTATTTT
TRBJ2-5 | TRBV7-3 | . | . | CASSLTRRETQYF | TGTGCCAGCAGCTTAACCCGCAGGGAGACCCAGTACTTC
TRBJ2-6 | TRBV6-1 | . | TRBD1 | CASSAGLRAGGTGANVLTF | TGTGCCAGCAGTGCGGGTCTTAGGGCAGGGGGCACTGGGGCCAACGTCCTGACTTTC
TRBJ2-1 | TRBV27 | . | . | CASRLYAGRNEQFF | TGTGCCAGCAGACTGTATGCGGGGCGCAATGAGCAGTTCTTC
TRBJ1-3 | TRBV23-1 | . | . | CASSPSRAAGNTIYF | TGCGCCAGCAGTCCCTCGAGGGCAGCTGGAAACACCATATATTTT
TRBJ1-1 | TRBV11-2 | . | . | CASGGGANTEAFF | TGTGCCAGCGGCGGGGGCGCGAACACTGAAGCTTTCTTT
TRBJ2-7 | TRBV27 | . | TRBD1 | CASSFSTGSYEQYF | TGTGCCAGCAGTTTCTCGACAGGGTCCTACGAGCAGTACTTC
TRBJ2-7 | TRBV27 | . | TRBD1 | CASSSSGTGGREQYF | TGTGCCAGCAGTTCCTCCGGGACAGGGGGTCGCGAGCAGTACTTC
TRBJ2-2 | TRBV5-6 | . | . | CASTQAGQNELFF | TGTGCCAGCACCCAGGCCGGACAGAACGAGCTGTTTTTT
TRBJ2-2 | TRBV11-3 | . | TRBD1 | CASSHDRGSAGELFF | TGTGCCAGCAGCCATGACAGGGGTTCGGCCGGGGAGCTGTTTTTT
TRBJ2-5 | TRBV5-1 | . | . | CASRRPGGGLPGETQYF | TGCGCCAGCAGGCGTCCGGGCGGGGGCCTGCCGGGCGAGACCCAGTACTTC
TRBJ1-1 | TRBV5-6 | few | . | CASSPGSSEAFF | TGTGCCAGCAGCCCGGGGAGCTCTGAAGCTTTCTTT
TRBJ2-7 | TRBV7-9 | few | . | CASSLGGRGHEQYF | TGTGCCAGCAGCTTAGGGGGCAGGGGCCACGAGCAGTACTTC
TRBJ2-1 | TRBV7-2 | . | TRBD2 | CASSLRTSGGASEQFF | TGTGCCAGCAGCTTACGGACTAGCGGGGGGGCCAGTGAGCAGTTCTTC
TRBJ1-3 | TRBV10-3 | . | TRBD1 | CAIRRDSSGNTIYF | TGTGCCATCAGGCGGGACAGCTCTGGAAACACCATATATTTT
TRBJ1-1 | TRBV27 | . | . | CASSLSWGGRTEAFF | TGTGCCAGCAGTTTATCGTGGGGGGGGCGGACTGAAGCTTTCTTT
TRBJ2-3 | TRBV2 | . | . | CASSSQGGVRTDTQYF | TGTGCCAGCAGTTCCCAAGGGGGGGTACGCACAGATACGCAGTATTTT
TRBJ2-3 | TRBV6-1 | . | . | CASSEAEGPDTQYF | TGTGCCAGCAGTGAAGCGGAGGGGCCAGATACGCAGTATTTT